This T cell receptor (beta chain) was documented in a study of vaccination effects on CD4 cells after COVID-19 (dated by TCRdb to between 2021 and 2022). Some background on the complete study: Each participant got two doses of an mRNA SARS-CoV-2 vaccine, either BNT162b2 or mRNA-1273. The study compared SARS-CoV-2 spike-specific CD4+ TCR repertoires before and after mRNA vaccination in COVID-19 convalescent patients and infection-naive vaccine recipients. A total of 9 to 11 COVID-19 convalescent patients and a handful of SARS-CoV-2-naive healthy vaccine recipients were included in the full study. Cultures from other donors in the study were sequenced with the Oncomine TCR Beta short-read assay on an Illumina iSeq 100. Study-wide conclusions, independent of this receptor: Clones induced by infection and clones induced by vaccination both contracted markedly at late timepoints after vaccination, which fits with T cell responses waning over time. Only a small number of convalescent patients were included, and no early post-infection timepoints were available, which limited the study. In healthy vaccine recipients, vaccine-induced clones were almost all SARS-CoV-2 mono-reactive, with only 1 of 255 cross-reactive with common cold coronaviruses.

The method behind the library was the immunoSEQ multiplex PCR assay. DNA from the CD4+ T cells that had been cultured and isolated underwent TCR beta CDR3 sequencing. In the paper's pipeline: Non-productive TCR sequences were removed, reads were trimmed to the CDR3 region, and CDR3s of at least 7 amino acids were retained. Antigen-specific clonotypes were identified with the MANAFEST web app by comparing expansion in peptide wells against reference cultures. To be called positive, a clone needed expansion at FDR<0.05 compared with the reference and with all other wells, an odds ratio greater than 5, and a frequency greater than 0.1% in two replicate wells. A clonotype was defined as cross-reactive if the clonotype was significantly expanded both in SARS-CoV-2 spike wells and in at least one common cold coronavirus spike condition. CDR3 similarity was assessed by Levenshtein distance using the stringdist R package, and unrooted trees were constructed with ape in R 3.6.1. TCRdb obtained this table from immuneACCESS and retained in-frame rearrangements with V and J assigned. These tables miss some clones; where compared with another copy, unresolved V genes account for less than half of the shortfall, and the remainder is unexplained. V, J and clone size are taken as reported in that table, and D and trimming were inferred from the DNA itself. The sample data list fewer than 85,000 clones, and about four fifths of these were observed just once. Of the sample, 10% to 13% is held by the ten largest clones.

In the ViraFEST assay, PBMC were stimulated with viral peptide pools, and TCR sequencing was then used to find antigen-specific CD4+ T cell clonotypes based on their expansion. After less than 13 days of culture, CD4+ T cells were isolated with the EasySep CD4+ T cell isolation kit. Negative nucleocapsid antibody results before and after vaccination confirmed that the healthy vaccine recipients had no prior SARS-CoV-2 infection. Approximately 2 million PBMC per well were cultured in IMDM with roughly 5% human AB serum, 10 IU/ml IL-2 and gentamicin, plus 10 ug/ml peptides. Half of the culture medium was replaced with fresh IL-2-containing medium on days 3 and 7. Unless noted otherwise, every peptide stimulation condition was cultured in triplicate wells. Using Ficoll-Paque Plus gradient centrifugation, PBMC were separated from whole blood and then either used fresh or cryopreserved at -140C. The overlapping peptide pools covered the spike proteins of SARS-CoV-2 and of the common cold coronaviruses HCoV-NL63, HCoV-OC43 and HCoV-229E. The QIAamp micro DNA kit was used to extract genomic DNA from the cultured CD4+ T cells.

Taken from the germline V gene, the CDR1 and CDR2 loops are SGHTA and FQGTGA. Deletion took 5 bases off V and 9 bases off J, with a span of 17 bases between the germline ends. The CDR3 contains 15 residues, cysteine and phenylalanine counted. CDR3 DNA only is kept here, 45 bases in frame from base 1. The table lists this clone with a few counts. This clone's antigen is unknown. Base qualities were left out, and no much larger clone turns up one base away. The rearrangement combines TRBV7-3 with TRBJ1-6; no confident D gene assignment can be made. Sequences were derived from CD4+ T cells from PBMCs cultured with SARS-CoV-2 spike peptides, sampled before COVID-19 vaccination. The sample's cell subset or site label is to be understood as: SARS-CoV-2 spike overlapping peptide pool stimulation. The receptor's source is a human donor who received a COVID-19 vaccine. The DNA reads TGTGCCAGCAGCGCCTACGGTGGGAAGGCTTCACCCCTCCACTTT. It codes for CASSAYGGKASPLHF.